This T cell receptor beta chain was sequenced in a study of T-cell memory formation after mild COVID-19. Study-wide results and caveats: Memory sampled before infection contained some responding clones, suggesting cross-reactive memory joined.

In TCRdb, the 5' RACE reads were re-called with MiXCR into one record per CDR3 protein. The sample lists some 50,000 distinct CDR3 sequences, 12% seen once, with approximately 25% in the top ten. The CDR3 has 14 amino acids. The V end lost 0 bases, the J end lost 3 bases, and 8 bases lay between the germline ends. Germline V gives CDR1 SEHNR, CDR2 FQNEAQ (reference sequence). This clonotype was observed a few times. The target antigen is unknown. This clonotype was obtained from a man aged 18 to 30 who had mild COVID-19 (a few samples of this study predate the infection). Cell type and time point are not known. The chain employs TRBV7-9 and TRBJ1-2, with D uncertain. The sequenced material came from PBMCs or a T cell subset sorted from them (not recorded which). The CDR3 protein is CASSLAMSDYGYTF. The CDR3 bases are TGTGCCAGCAGCTTAGCGATGAGCGACTATGGCTACACCTTC.